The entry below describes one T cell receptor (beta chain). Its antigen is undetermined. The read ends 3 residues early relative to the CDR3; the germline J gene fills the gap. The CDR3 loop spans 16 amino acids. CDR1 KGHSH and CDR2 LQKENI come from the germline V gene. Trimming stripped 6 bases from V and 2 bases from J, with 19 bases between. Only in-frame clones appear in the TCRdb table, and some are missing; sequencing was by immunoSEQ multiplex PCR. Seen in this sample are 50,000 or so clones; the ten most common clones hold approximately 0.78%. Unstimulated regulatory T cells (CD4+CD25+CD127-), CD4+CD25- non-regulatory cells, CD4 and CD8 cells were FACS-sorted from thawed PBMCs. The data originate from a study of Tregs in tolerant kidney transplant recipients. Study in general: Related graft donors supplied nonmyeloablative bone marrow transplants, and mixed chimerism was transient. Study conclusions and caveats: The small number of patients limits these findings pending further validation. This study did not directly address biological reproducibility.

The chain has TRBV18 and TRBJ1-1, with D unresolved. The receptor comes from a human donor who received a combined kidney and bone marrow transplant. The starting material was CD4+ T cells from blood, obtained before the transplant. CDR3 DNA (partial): TGTGCCAGCTCCCCCAGAAACAGTGTGGAAAACACTGAA. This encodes CASSPRNSVENTE. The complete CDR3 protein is CASSPRNSVENTEAFF.